This TCR beta chain originates from a study of blood T cell repertoires in COVID-19 (dated by TCRdb to the early 2020s). About the study as a whole: Samples covering the acute and convalescent phases of COVID-19 were provided by collaborators in the United States, Italy and Spain. The material from the prospective study consisted of cDNA or gDNA derived from T cells, B-cell-depleted T cells, or PBMCs. The dataset comprised deeply sampled blood TCRbeta repertoires from subjects exposed to, actively infected with, or recovered from COVID-19. The repertoires were released in a freely available public database intended as a resource for research on the immune response to SARS-CoV-2. The samples were drawn from the first 160 participants of the ongoing ImmuneRACE study and from about 1,200 subjects provided by 6 global collaborators. Sample metadata almost always included a de-identified subject ID, COVID-19 status, age in years and sex. HLA class I and class II types, where available, came from metadata supplied by the sample provider rather than from assay-based typing. Study-level results and caveats: The amount of clinical and demographic metadata varied by source and participant and was provided uncurated.

Collaborating institutions collected whole blood in K2EDTA tubes following their own protocols. For TCRbeta analysis, collaborators shipped samples as frozen whole blood, isolated PBMCs, or DNA extracted from either of those sample types. A note on this clone: Its antigen target is currently unknown. No clone much larger than this one lies a single base away; base qualities are absent.

The junction shows trimming of 0 bases on V and 2 bases on J, and the gene matches do not reach 13 bases of it. Spanning cysteine to phenylalanine, the CDR3 consists of 20 amino acids. Solely the CDR3 DNA is kept, with 60 bases framed from the first base. The germline V gene provides CDR1 LGHNA and CDR2 YNFKEQ. The immunoSEQ Assay, a bias-controlled multiplex PCR, was used to amplify TCRbeta CDR3 regions from genomic DNA. The authors' pipeline ran thus. Within the assay, amplification of reference gene primers was used to estimate how many nucleated cells each sample contained. To quantify the absolute abundance of each unique TCRbeta CDR3 rearrangement, sequence reads were collapsed and filtered. For each sample, productive Simpson clonality was calculated as the square root of Simpson's diversity index across productive rearrangements. Drawn from immuneACCESS, this table holds only the in-frame rearrangements with V and J called that TCRdb kept. Clones are partly lost; checked studies trace under half to an unresolved V gene and leave the rest unexplained. V and J calls and clone size are copied from that table; D and trimming were computed from the DNA. The sample has 250,000 to 300,000 clones on record, around 81% of them singletons. The top ten clonotypes cover just under 3% of the sample.

The sequence links TRBV4-2 to TRBJ2-3; the junction holds 11 bases that match TRBD2. This clonotype originated in a woman aged 55-69 years with active or convalescent COVID-19. The sequencing input was peripheral blood. The CDR3 region reads CASSQEGALTSGEHTDTQYF. The bases read TGTGCCAGCAGCCAAGAAGGGGCCTTGACTAGCGGGGAACACACAGATACGCAGTATTTT.